This T cell receptor (beta chain) was documented in a study of blood T cell repertoires in COVID-19. Looking at the study overall: COVID-19 samples collected from the United States, Italy and Spain covered acute and convalescent phases. T cells, B-cell-depleted T cells, or PBMCs supplied cDNA or gDNA.

V gave up 0 bases and J gave up 6 bases; unmatched junction bases: 1. CDR3 length: 14 residues. CDR1 MNHNY and CDR2 SVGAGI come from the germline V gene (reference sequence). Per the authors' pipeline: Amplification from reference gene primers served as the basis for estimated nucleated cell counts. The table came from immunoSEQ multiplex PCR; TCRdb's copy has only in-frame clones and leaves some out. D and trimming were read from the DNA, whereas the V and J calls and clone size are those reported in that table. Of 45,000 to 55,000 clones in the sample, about 86% were seen once. Source material: peripheral blood. The sequence was collected from a man aged 65-85 years with active COVID-19. This rearrangement joins TRBV6-6 to TRBJ1-1; 10 positions match TRBD1. In DNA form, the CDR3 reads TGTGCCAGCAGTTACTCGACAGGGGGCTCTGAAGCTTTCTTT. As protein: CASSYSTGGSEAFF.